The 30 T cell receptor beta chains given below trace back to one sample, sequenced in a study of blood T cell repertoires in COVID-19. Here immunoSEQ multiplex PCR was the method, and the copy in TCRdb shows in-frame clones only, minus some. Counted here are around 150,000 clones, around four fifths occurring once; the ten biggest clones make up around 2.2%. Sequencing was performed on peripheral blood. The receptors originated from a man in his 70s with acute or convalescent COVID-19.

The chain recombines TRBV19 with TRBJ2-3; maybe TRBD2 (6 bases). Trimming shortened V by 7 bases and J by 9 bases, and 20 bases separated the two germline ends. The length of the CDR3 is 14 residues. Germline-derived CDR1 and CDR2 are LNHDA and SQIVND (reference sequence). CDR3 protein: CASNPRRGSGTQYF. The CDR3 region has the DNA TGTGCCAGTAACCCCCGGCGGGGCTCGGGCACGCAGTATTTT.

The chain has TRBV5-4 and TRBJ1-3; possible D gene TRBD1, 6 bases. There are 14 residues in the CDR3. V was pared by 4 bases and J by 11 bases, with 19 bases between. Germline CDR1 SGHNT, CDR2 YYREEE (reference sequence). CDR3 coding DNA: TGTGCCAGCAGCCCCGATCTCACCGGGGGGCCCATATATTTT. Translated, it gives CASSPDLTGGPIYF.

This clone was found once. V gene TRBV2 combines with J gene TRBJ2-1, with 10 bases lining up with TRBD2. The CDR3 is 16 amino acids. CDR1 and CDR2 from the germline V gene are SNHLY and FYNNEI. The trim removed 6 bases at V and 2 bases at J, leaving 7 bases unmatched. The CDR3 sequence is CASSASGRGAYNEQFF. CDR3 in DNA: TGTGCCAGCAGCGCTAGCGGGAGAGGCGCCTACAATGAGCAGTTCTTC.

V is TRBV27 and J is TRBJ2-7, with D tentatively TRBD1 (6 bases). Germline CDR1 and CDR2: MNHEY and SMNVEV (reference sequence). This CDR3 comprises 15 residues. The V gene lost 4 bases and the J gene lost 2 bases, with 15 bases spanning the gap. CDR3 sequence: CASSSTGTYAYEQYF. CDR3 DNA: TGTGCCAGCAGTTCAACAGGGACCTACGCCTACGAGCAGTACTTC.

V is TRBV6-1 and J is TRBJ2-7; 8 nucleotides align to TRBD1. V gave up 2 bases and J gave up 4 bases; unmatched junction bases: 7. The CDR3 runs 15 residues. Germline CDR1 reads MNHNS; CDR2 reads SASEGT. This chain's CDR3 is CASSEFRDRLYEQYF. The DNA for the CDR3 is TGTGCCAGCAGTGAATTCCGGGACAGGTTATACGAGCAGTACTTC.

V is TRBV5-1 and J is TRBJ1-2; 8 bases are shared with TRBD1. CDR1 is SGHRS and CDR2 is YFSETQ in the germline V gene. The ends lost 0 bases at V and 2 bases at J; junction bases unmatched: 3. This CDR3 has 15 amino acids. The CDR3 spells CASSLGGQVNYGYTF. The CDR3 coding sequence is TGCGCCAGCAGCTTGGGGGGACAGGTGAACTATGGCTACACCTTC.

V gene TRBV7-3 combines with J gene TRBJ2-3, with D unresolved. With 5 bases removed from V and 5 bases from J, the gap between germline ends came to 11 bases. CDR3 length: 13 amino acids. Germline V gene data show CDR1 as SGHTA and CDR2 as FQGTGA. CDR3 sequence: CASSNGGGDTQYF. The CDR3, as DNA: TGTGCCAGCAGCAATGGCGGCGGAGATACGCAGTATTTT.

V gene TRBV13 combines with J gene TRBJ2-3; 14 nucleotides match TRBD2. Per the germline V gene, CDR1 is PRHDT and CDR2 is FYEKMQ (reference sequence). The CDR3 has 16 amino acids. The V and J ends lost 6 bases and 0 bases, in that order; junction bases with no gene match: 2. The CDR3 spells CASRRLAGGSTDTQYF. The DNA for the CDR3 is TGTGCCAGCAGGAGACTAGCGGGAGGGAGCACAGATACGCAGTATTTT. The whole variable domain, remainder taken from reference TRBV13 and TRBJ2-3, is AAGVIQSPRHLIKEKRETATLKCYPIPRHDTVYWYQQGPGQDPQFLISFYEKMQSDKGSIPDRFSAQQFSDYHSELNMSSLELGDSALYFCASRRLAGGSTDTQYFGPGTRLTVL.

DNA for the CDR3: TGCGCCAGCAGTGAAATGCGACAGGGCAGCTCTGGAAACACCATATATTTT. Residues: CASSEMRQGSSGNTIYF. V usage is TRBV10-2 and J usage is TRBJ1-3, with TRBD1 identical over 7 bases. After removal of 3 bases from V and 0 bases from J, the junction contained 8 bases not matched to a gene. CDR1 and CDR2 (germline): WSHSY, SAAADI. The CDR3 length is 17 residues.

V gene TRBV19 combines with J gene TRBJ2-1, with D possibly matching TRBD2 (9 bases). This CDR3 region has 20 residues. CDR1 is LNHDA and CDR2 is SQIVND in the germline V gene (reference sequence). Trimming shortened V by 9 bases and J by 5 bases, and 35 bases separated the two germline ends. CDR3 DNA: TGTGCCAGCAGTCCCGGGACAGGTCTAAAGAAGGCTAGCGGGAACAATGAGCAGTTCTTC. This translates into CASSPGTGLKKASGNNEQFF.

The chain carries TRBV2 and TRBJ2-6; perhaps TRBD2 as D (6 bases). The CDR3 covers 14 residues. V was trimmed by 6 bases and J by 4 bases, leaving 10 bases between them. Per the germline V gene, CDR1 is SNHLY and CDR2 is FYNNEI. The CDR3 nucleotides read TGTGCCAGCAGGGAGGGCGCGGGGGCCAACGTCCTGACTTTC. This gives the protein CASREGAGANVLTF.

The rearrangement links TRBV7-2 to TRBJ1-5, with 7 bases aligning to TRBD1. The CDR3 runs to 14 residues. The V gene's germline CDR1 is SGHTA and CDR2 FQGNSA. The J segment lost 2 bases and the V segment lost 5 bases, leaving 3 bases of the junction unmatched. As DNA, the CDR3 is TGTGCCAGCAGCCCTCAGGGGGGCAATCAGCCCCAGCATTTT. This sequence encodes CASSPQGGNQPQHF. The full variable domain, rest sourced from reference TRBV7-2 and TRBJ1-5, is GAGVSQSPSNKVTEKGKDVELRCDPISGHTALYWYRQSLGQGLEFLIYFQGNSAPDKSGLPSDRFSAERTGGSVSTLTIQRTQQEDSAVYLCASSPQGGNQPQHFGDGTRLSIL.

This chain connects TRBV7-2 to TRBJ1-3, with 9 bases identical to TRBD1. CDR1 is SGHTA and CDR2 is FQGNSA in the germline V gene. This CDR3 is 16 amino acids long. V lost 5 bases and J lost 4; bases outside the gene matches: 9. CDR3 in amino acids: CASSGGQGWVGNTIYF. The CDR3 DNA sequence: TGTGCCAGCAGCGGGGGACAGGGATGGGTCGGAAACACCATATATTTT.

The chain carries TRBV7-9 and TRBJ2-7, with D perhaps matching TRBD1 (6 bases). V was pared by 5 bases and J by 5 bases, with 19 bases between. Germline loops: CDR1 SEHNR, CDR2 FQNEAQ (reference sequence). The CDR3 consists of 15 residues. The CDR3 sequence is CASSPGLGTLHEQYF. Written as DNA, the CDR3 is TGTGCCAGCAGCCCCGGGCTGGGGACACTCCACGAGCAGTACTTC.

CDR3 amino acids: CASSRTFQTGGKKNTEAFF. CDR3 bases: TGTGCCAGCAGTCGAACGTTCCAAACAGGGGGCAAGAAGAACACTGAAGCTTTCTTT. The rearrangement uses TRBV27 and TRBJ1-1; 9 bases are shared with TRBD1. The CDR3 extends over 19 amino acids. Germline V CDR1 and CDR2: MNHEY, SMNVEV (reference sequence). V lost 5 bases, J lost 1 base, and 17 bases stayed unmatched.

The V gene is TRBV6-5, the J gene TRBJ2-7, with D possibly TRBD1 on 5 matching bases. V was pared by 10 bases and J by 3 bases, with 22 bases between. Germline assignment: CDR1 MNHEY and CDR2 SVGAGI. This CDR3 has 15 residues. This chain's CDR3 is CAITTTPQGYYEQYF. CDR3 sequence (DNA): TGTGCCATCACGACAACCCCCCAGGGTTACTACGAGCAGTACTTC.

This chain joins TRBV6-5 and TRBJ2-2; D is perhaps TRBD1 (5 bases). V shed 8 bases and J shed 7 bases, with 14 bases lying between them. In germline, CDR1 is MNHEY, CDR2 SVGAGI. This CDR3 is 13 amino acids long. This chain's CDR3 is CASFRGLGGELFF. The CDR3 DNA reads TGTGCCAGCTTTAGGGGATTGGGCGGGGAGCTGTTTTTT.

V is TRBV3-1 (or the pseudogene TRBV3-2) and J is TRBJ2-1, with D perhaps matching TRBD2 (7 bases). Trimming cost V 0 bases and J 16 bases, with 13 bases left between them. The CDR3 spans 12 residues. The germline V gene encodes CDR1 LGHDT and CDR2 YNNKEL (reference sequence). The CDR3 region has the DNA TGTGCCAGCAGCCAAGAAGTGCGGGGGCTCTTCTTC. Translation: CASSQEVRGLFF.

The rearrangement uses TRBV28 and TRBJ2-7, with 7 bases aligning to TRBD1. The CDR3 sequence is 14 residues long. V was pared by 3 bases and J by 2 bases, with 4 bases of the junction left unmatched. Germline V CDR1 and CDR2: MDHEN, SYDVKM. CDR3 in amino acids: CASSFMGQPYEQYF. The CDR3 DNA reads TGTGCCAGCAGTTTTATGGGACAGCCCTACGAGCAGTACTTC.

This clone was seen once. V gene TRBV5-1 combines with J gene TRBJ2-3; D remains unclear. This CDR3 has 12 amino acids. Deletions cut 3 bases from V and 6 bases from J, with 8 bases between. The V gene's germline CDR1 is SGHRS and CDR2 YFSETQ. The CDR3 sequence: CASSSQFDTQYF. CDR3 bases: TGCGCCAGCAGCTCCCAGTTCGATACGCAGTATTTT.

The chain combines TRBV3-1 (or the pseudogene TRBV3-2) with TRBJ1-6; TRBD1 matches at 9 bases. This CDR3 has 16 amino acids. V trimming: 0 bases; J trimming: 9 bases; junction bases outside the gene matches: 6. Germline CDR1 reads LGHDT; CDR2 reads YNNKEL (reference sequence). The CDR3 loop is CASSQDIGTGRSPLHF. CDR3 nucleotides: TGTGCCAGCAGCCAAGATATCGGGACAGGGCGTTCACCCCTCCACTTT.

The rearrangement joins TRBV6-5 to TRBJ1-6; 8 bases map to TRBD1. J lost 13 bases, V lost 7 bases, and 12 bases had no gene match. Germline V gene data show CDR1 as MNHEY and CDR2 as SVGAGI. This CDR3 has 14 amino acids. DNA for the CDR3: TGTGCCAGCACCGAAGACCGGGACAGGCTTCCCCTCCACTTT. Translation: CASTEDRDRLPLHF.

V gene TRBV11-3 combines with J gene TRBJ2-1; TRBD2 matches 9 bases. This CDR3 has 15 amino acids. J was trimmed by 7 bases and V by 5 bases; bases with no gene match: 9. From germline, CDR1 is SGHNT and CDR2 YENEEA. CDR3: CASSPSLAGPNEQFF. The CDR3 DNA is TGTGCCAGCAGCCCGAGCCTAGCGGGGCCTAATGAGCAGTTCTTC.

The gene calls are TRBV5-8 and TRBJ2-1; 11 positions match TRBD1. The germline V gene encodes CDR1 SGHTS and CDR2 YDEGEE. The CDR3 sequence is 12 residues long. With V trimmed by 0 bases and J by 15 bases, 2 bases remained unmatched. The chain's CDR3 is CASSLVGQGVFF. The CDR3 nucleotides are TGTGCCAGCAGCTTGGTGGGACAGGGGGTGTTCTTC.

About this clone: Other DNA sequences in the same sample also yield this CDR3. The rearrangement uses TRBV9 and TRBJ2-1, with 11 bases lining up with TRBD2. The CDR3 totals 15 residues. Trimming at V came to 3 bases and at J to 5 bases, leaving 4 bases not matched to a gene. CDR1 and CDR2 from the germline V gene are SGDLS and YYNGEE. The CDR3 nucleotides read TGTGCCAGCAGCGCTACTAGCGGGGGACACAATGAGCAGTTCTTC. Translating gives CASSATSGGHNEQFF.

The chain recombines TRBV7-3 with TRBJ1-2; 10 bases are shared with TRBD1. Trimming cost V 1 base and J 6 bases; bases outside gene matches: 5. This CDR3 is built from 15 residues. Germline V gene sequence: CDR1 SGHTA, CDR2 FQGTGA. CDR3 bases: TGTGCCAGCAGCTTAAGGGGGACAGGGGAAGATGGCTACACCTTC. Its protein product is CASSLRGTGEDGYTF.

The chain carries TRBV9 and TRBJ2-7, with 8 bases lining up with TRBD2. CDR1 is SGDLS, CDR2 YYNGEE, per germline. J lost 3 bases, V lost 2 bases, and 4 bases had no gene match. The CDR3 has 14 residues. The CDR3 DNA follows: TGTGCCAGCAGCGTCGGGGGGGCCGACTACGAGCAGTACTTC. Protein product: CASSVGGADYEQYF.

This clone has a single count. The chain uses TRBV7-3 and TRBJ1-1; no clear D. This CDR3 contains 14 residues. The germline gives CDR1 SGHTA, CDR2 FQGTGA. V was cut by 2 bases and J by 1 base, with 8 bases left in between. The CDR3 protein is CASSLRGRNTEAFF. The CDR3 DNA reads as TGTGCCAGCAGCTTACGCGGAAGGAACACTGAAGCTTTCTTT.

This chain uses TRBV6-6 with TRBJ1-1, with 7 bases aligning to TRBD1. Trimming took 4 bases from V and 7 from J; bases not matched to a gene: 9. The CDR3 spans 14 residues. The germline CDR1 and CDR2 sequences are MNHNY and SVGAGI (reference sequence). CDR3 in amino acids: CASSSLSRDSEAFF. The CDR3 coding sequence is TGTGCCAGCAGTTCACTGAGTCGGGACAGTGAAGCTTTCTTT.

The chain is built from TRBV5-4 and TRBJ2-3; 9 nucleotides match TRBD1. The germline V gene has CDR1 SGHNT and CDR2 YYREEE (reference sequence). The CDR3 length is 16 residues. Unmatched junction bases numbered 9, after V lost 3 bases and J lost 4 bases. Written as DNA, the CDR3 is TGTGCCAGCAGCTCACCGGGACAGGGAGTTCCAGATACGCAGTATTTT. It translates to CASSSPGQGVPDTQYF.